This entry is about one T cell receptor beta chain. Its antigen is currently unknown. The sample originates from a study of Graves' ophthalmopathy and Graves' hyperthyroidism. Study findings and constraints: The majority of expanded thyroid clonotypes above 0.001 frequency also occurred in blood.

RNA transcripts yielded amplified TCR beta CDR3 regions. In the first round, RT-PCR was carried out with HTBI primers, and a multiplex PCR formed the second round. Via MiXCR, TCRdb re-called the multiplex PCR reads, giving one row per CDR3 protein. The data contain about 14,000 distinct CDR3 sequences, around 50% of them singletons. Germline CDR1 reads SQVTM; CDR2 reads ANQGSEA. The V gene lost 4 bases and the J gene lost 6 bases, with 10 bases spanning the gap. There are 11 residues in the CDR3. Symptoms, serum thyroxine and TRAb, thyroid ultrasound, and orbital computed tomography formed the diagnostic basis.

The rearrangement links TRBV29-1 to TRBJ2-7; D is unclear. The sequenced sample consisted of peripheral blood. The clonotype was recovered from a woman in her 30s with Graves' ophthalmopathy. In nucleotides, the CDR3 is TGCAGCGTTGTCGCTCCTGTCGAGCAGTACTTC. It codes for CSVVAPVEQYF.